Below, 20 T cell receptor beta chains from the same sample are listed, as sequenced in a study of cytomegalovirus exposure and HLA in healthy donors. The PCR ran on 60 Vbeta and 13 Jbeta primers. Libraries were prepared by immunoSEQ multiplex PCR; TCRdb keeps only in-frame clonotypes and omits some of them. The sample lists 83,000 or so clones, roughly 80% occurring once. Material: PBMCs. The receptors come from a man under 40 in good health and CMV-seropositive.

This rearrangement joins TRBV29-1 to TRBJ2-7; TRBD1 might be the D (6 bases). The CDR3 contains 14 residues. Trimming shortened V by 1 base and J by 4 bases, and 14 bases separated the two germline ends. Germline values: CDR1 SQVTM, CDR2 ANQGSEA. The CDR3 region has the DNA TGCAGCGTTGAAGCGACACAGGGCAGTTACGAGCAGTACTTC. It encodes CSVEATQGSYEQYF.

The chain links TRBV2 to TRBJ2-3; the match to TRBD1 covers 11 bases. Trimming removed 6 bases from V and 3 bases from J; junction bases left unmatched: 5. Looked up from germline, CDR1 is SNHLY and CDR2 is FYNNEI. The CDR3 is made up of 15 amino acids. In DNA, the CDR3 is TGTGCCAGCAGACCGGACAGGGGGCGAACAGATACGCAGTATTTT. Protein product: CASRPDRGRTDTQYF.

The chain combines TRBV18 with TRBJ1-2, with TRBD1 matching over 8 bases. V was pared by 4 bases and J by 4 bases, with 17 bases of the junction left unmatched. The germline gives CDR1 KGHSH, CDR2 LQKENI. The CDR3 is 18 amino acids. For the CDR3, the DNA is TGTGCCAGCTCACTCACGGCAGGGGGCGCGGGCAAATCCTATGGCTACACCTTC. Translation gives CASSLTAGGAGKSYGYTF.

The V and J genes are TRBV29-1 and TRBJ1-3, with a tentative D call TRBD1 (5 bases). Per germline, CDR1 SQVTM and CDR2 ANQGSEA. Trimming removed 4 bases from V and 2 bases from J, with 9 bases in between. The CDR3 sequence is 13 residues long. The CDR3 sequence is CSVGDSAGNTIYF. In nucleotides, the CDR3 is TGCAGCGTTGGCGACAGCGCTGGAAACACCATATATTTT.

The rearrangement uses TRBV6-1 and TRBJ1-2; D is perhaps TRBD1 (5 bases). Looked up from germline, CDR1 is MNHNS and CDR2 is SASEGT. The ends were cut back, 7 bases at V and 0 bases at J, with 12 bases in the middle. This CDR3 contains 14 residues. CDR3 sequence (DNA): TGTGCCAGCACCCGTGACAGCCCTAACTATGGCTACACCTTC. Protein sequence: CASTRDSPNYGYTF.

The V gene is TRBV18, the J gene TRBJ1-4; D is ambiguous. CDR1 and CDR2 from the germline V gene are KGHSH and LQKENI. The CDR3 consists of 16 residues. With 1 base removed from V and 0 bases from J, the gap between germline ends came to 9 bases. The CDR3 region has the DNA TGTGCCAGCTCACCACGGGGAGGCCCAACTAATGAAAAACTGTTTTTT. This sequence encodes CASSPRGGPTNEKLFF.

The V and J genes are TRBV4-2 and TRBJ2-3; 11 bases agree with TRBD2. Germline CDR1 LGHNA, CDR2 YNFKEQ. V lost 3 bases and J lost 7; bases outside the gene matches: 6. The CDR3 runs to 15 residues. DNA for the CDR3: TGTGCCAGCAGCCAGGAAACTAGCGGGAGCTATACGCAGTATTTT. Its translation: CASSQETSGSYTQYF.

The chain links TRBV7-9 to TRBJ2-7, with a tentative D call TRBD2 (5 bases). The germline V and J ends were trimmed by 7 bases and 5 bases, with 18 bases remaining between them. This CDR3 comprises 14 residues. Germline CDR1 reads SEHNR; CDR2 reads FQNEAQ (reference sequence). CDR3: CASKLSPGYHEQYF. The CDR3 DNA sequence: TGTGCCAGCAAGTTAAGCCCGGGGTACCACGAGCAGTACTTC.

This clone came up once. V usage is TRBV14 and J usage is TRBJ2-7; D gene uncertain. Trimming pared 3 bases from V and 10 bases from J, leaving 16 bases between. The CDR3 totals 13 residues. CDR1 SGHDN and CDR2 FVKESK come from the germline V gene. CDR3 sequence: CASSQASSRQQYF. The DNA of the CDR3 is TGTGCCAGCAGCCAGGCCTCCTCCCGCCAACAGTACTTC.

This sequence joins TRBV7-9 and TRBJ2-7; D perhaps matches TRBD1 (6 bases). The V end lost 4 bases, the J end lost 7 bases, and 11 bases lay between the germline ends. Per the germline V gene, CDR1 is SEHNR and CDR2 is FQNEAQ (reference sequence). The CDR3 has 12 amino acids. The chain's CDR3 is CASSSQGEEQYF. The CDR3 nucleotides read TGTGCCAGCAGCTCACAGGGTGAAGAGCAGTACTTC.

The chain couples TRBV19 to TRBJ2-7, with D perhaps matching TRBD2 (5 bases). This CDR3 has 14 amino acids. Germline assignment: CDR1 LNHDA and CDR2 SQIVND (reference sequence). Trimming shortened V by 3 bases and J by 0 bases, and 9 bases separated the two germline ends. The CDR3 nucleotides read TGTGCCAGTAGTATCGCCCGGGGCTCCTACGAGCAGTACTTC. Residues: CASSIARGSYEQYF.

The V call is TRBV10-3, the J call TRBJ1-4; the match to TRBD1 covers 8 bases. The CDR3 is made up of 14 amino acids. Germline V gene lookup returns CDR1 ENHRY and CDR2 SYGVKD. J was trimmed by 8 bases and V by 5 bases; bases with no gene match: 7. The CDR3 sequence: CAISSGGKREKLFF. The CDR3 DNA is TGTGCCATCAGTTCAGGGGGCAAGAGGGAAAAACTGTTTTTT.

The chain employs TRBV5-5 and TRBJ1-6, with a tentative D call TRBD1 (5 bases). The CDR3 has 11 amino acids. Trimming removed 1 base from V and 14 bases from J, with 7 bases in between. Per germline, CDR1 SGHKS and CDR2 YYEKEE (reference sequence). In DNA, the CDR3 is TGTGCCAGCAGCTTGTCGGGGGCCCTCCACTTT. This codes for CASSLSGALHF.

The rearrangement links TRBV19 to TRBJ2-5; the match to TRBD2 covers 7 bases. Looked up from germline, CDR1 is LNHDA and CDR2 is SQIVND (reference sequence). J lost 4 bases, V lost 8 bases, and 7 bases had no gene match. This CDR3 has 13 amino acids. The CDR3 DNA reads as TGTGCCAGTTCCTGGCCGGGGGGAGAGACCCAGTACTTC. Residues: CASSWPGGETQYF. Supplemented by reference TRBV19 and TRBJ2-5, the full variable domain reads DGGITQSPKYLFRKEGQNVTLSCEQNLNHDAMYWYRQDPGQGLRLIYYSQIVNDFQKGDIAEGYSVSREKKESFPLTVTSAQKNPTAFYLCASSWPGGETQYFGPGTRLLVL.

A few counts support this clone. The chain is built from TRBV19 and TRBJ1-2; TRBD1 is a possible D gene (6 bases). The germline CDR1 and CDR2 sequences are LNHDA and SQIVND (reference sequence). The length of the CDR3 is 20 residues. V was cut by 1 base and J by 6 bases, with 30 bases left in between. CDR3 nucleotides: TGTGCCAGTAGTATAGTATGGCTGTTGTCCCCTGCCGGGACAAGGGATGGCTACACCTTC. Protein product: CASSIVWLLSPAGTRDGYTF.

CDR3 sequence: CASSLRDRGNTGELFF. CDR3 sequence (DNA): TGTGCCAGCAGCCTCCGGGACAGGGGGAACACCGGGGAGCTGTTTTTT. The rearrangement uses TRBV4-2 and TRBJ2-2; 10 bases align to TRBD1. This CDR3 is built from 16 residues. V gave up 4 bases and J gave up 1 base; unmatched junction bases: 3. Germline V CDR1 and CDR2: LGHNA, YNFKEQ.

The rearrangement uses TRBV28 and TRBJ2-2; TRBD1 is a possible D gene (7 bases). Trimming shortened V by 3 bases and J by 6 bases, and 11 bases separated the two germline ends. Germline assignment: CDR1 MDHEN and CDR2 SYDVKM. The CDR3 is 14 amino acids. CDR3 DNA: TGTGCCAGCAGTTTGGGCAGGGGGGCCGGGGAGCTGTTTTTT. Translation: CASSLGRGAGELFF.

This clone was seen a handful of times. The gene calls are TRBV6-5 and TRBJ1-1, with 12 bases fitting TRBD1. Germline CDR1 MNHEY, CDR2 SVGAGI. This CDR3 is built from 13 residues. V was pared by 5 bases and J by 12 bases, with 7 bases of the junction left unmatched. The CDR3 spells CASSEGDRGHSFF. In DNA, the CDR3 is TGTGCCAGCAGTGAAGGGGACAGGGGGCATTCTTTCTTT.

The CDR3 DNA reads TGTGCCAGCAGACCACCTGCTCAGGGAAGTGGCTACACCTTC. Its translation is CASRPPAQGSGYTF. This sequence joins TRBV6-6 and TRBJ1-2; weak D call: TRBD1 (5 bases). Germline V gives CDR1 MNHNY, CDR2 SVGAGI (reference sequence). This CDR3 has 14 residues. Trimming pared 6 bases from V and 7 bases from J, leaving 18 bases between.

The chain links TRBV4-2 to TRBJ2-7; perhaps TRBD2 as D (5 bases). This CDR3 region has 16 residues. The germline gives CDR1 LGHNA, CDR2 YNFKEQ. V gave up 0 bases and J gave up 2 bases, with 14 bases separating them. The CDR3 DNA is TGTGCCAGCAGCCAAGAAGTGACGGGGTCCGCCTACGAGCAGTACTTC. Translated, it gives CASSQEVTGSAYEQYF.